The 15 T cell receptor beta chains below all came from one sample that was sequenced in a study of OX40 agonist ivuxolimab in advanced cancers. Clones were sequenced by immunoSEQ multiplex PCR, and TCRdb holds only the in-frame ones, with some missing. The sample holds approximately 39,000 clones, 89% seen once. The sequencing used CD4+ or CD8+ T cells sorted from blood, collected in a trial of the OX40 agonist ivuxolimab. Receptors were obtained from an adult with an advanced solid tumor such as melanoma, head and neck, liver or kidney cancer.

The rearrangement joins TRBV11-3 to TRBJ2-5; 11 nucleotides match TRBD2. The junction had 5 bases not matched to a gene; V was cut back by 5 bases and J by 3 bases. The length of the CDR3 is 15 residues. CDR1 and CDR2 from the germline V gene are SGHNT and YENEEA. The DNA of the CDR3 is TGTGCCAGCAGCAGTAGCGGGGGGGCTAAAGAGACCCAGTACTTC. Translated: CASSSSGGAKETQYF.

The chain links TRBV7-9 to TRBJ2-1, with 8 bases that match TRBD2. CDR1 is SEHNR and CDR2 is FQNEAQ in the germline V gene (reference sequence). The V and J ends lost 5 bases and 1 base, in that order; junction bases with no gene match: 4. There are 15 residues in the CDR3. CDR3 sequence reads: CASSKTSASYNEQFF. The CDR3 bases are TGTGCCAGCAGCAAGACTAGCGCTTCCTACAATGAGCAGTTCTTC.

The chain carries TRBV4-1 and TRBJ2-2; 7 bases align to TRBD1. The germline CDR1 and CDR2 sequences are MGHRA and YSYEKL. Trimming took 0 bases from V and 3 from J; bases not matched to a gene: 4. This CDR3 has 16 residues. The CDR3 here is CASSQELGQYTGELFF. CDR3 DNA: TGCGCCAGCAGCCAAGAGTTGGGACAGTACACCGGGGAGCTGTTTTTT.

The CDR3 protein is CASSSMPSLNYGYTF. The CDR3 DNA sequence: TGTGCCAGCAGCTCCATGCCATCACTAAACTATGGCTACACCTTC. The chain joins TRBV5-4 to TRBJ1-2; D gene ambiguous. The CDR3 covers 15 residues. Per the germline V gene, CDR1 is SGHNT and CDR2 is YYREEE (reference sequence). The germline V and J ends were trimmed by 3 bases and 2 bases, with 14 bases remaining between them.

This chain uses TRBV18 with TRBJ1-5, with unresolved D. This CDR3 spans 14 amino acids. Per the germline V gene, CDR1 is KGHSH and CDR2 is LQKENI. V lost 3 bases, J lost 6 bases, and 12 bases lay in between. In nucleotides, the CDR3 is TGTGCCAGCTCACCCCGGTTTGGGCTTCAGCCCCAGCATTTT. It specifies CASSPRFGLQPQHF.

The chain joins TRBV19 to TRBJ2-1; 8 bases map to TRBD1. This CDR3 is built from 15 residues. V dropped 1 base and J dropped 4; count of bases not matched to a gene: 3. Germline V CDR1 and CDR2: LNHDA, SQIVND (reference sequence). CDR3 nucleotides: TGTGCCAGTAGTATAGGGCAGGGGGCTTACAATGAGCAGTTCTTC. Translating gives CASSIGQGAYNEQFF.

This chain joins TRBV14 and TRBJ2-1; possible D gene TRBD1, 6 bases. CDR3 size: 14 residues. Per the germline V gene, CDR1 is SGHDN and CDR2 is FVKESK. V shed 5 bases and J shed 9 bases, with 17 bases lying between them. The CDR3: CASSYGLGAPEQFF. The CDR3 DNA sequence: TGTGCCAGCAGCTATGGGCTGGGGGCGCCTGAGCAGTTCTTC.

The rearrangement links TRBV7-6 to TRBJ1-2, with TRBD1 matching over 9 bases. Germline CDR1 reads SGHVS; CDR2 reads FNYEAQ. This CDR3 comprises 15 residues. Trimming cost V 5 bases and J 7 bases; bases outside gene matches: 11. CDR3 in DNA: TGTGCCAGCAGCCCCGGAGGGGACAGGGAGGTTGGCTACACCTTC. Residues: CASSPGGDREVGYTF.

The genes are TRBV7-2 and TRBJ2-3; D gene ambiguous. Trimming cost V 2 bases and J 2 bases, with 8 bases left between them. Germline loops: CDR1 SGHTA, CDR2 FQGNSA. CDR3 size: 14 residues. In DNA, the CDR3 is TGTGCCAGCAGCTTAATAGTATTCACAGATACGCAGTATTTT. Protein product: CASSLIVFTDTQYF.

The rearrangement uses TRBV28 and TRBJ2-7; D not certain. Germline assignment: CDR1 MDHEN and CDR2 SYDVKM. V was cut by 6 bases and J by 4 bases, with 13 bases left in between. This CDR3 contains 13 residues. CDR3 sequence reads: CASSPVDIYEQYF. The DNA of the CDR3 is TGTGCCAGCAGCCCGGTTGACATTTACGAGCAGTACTTC.

DNA of the CDR3: TGTGCCAGCAGTTCCCAAGGGGTAGCGAGCTCCTACAATGAGCAGTTCTTC. It encodes CASSSQGVASSYNEQFF. This rearrangement joins TRBV27 to TRBJ2-1; D tentatively reads TRBD1 or TRBD2 (5 bases each). Germline lookup yields CDR1 MNHEY and CDR2 SMNVEV (reference sequence). Trimming pared 4 bases from V and 0 bases from J, leaving 16 bases between. This CDR3 has 17 residues.

The rearrangement links TRBV25-1 to TRBJ1-2; 8 nucleotides align to TRBD1. This CDR3 has 18 amino acids. Germline assignment: CDR1 MGHDK and CDR2 SYGVNS. The V and J ends lost 5 bases and 0 bases, in that order; junction bases with no gene match: 14. This chain's CDR3 is CASSSGRGQAIANYGYTF. CDR3 nucleotides: TGTGCCAGCAGTTCCGGCCGGGGACAGGCGATTGCTAACTATGGCTACACCTTC.

The rearrangement joins TRBV19 to TRBJ2-2, with D tentatively TRBD1 (6 bases). The CDR3 has 13 residues. Trimming left V 6 bases short and J 4 bases short, with 9 bases between. Germline V gene data show CDR1 as LNHDA and CDR2 as SQIVND (reference sequence). CDR3: CASSIQGTGELFF. DNA of the CDR3: TGTGCCAGTAGCATACAGGGCACCGGGGAGCTGTTTTTT.

The chain employs TRBV10-2 and TRBJ2-3; 9 nucleotides align to TRBD2. Unmatched junction bases numbered 4, after V lost 0 bases and J lost 3 bases. Germline V gene data show CDR1 as WSHSY and CDR2 as SAAADI. CDR3 size: 16 residues. The CDR3 region is CASSESGGGATDTQYF. The CDR3 nucleotides are TGCGCCAGCAGTGAGTCCGGCGGGGGGGCAACAGATACGCAGTATTTT.

J is TRBJ2-3 and V is TRBV6-6; D may be TRBD2 (5 bases). Germline V gives CDR1 MNHNY, CDR2 SVGAGI (reference sequence). The CDR3 length is 15 residues. The V end was cut by 2 bases, the J end by 6 bases, with 15 bases between. CDR3 bases: TGTGCCAGCAGTTACAGAGCGGTCACGGGGGATACGCAGTATTTT. Translating it yields CASSYRAVTGDTQYF.